The sequence of this T cell receptor (beta chain) was determined in a study of Ad26.COV2.S vaccination and SARS-CoV-2 variants. Study-level results: People who got the vaccine had more spike-specific TCR breadth than people who got placebo. Comparability of non-spike TCR breadth was observed across vaccine and placebo recipients. TCR breadth and depth analyses may have underestimated total T cell responses.

Indicated treatment: roughly 18 received Ad26.COV2.S at low or high dose, single or two shots; several received placebo; per-sample allocation not given. Collection of samples fell on day 63 after the first vaccine or placebo injection. An Ad26 vector expressing Wuhan-strain SARS-CoV-2 spike constituted the vaccine. Sequenced by immunoSEQ multiplex PCR; TCRdb stores in-frame clones only, minus some. The sample has fewer than 500,000 clones, nearly 90% seen once. V lost 3 bases, J lost 4 bases, and 0 bases stayed unmatched. Germline CDR1 and CDR2: SGHNT and YENEEA. CDR3 size: 13 residues. Comments on this clone: Its cognate antigen is unknown. Other DNA variants within this sample encode the same CDR3.

The sequence was collected from a person between 18 and 59 years old who received the Ad26.COV2.S COVID-19 vaccine or a placebo. The chain recombines TRBV11-3 with TRBJ2-1; 7 nucleotides match TRBD2. The sample consisted of peripheral blood, taken in a trial of Ad26.COV2.S vaccine versus placebo. CDR3 in amino acids: CASSLGGYNEQFF. The DNA of the CDR3 is TGTGCCAGCAGCTTGGGGGGGTACAATGAGCAGTTCTTC.